The sequence of this T cell receptor (beta chain) was determined in a study of CD8 T cells in ankylosing spondylitis (dated 2017 in TCRdb). Background on the whole study: To find TCR variants linked to disease, the study profiled T cell receptor beta repertoires in ankylosing spondylitis patients and healthy donors. The whole study cohort included about a hundred healthy donors and under 30 ankylosing spondylitis patients. Peripheral blood was sampled, and synovial fluid was also collected from ankylosing spondylitis patients. Results the study describes overall, beyond this receptor: Some motif variants were previously reported in synovial fluid and blood of reactive arthritis patients, suggesting common disease-initiation mechanisms. Blood from ankylosing spondylitis patients appeared to be characterized by a TCR beta motif made up of eight highly homologous amino acid variants. The disease-linked clones had a CD8+ phenotype and were found at relatively low frequencies in peripheral blood. According to the report, matched synovial fluid samples from ankylosing spondylitis patients were significantly enriched for the disease-linked clones.

The CDR3 sequence holds 12 residues, the cysteine and phenylalanine included. Just the 36-base CDR3 DNA is kept, in frame starting at base 1. V is cut by 3 bases and J by 1 base, and the space between the germline ends is 6 bases. Per the germline V gene, SQVTM is the CDR1 and ANQGSEA is the CDR2. TCRdb shows the sequencer as Illumina HiSeq 2500. Quantitative 5'-RACE with molecular barcodes was used to prepare TCR beta libraries. In the authors' own workflow: A new computational method based on a probabilistic model of VDJ rearrangement was used to identify disease-linked TCR variants. TCRdb redid the processing of the public reads, applying fastp at Q25 and MiXCR, and retained in-frame beta chains. Rows matching on CDR3 protein sequence are summarized as one entry with the most common DNA and genes. For this entry, the V and J calls and clone size follow TCRdb and not the study's own pipeline. The sample contains fewer than 250,000 distinct CDR3 sequences, roughly a tenth of them found a single time. The ten most abundant clones make up approximately 2.5% of the sample.

At least ten counts were recorded for this clonotype. Its binding antigen is unknown. No much larger clone is present one base from it, and per-base qualities are unavailable. Sequencing was performed on blood, either unsorted or a sorted T cell fraction (not recorded which). The TCR was taken from a male donor with ankylosing spondylitis or in good health (not recorded which). The sequence links TRBV29-1 to TRBJ1-2, with no D gene named confidently. Here the CDR3 is given as CSVDGFNYGYTF. The nucleotide sequence is given as TGCAGCGTTGACGGGTTTAACTATGGCTACACCTTC.